These 19 T cell receptor beta chains were all obtained from the same sample, sequenced in a study of regulatory T cells in long-lasting Graves disease. Noted time point: persistent/refractory GD, antithyroid drugs over 5 years with positive TRAb. Researchers made the TCR library from RNA that was extracted from PBMCs. With iRepertoire HTBI primers and Arm-PCR of CDR3 regions, TCR beta libraries were built. TCRdb ran MiXCR on the multiplex PCR reads and lists one entry per CDR3 protein. This table has roughly 450,000 distinct CDR3 sequences, roughly 20% appearing once. Specimen: peripheral blood mononuclear cells (PBMCs), collected when the disease was refractory, from a patient treated with antithyroid drugs. Receptors originate from a female donor with Graves disease.

The table lists this clonotype with many counts. This sequence joins TRBV29-1 and TRBJ2-5; D might be TRBD2 (6 bases). Per the germline V gene, CDR1 is SQVTM and CDR2 is ANQGSEA. V was cut by 2 bases and J by 0 bases, with 13 bases left in between. This CDR3 has 15 residues. The CDR3 region is CSVESGLGYQETQYF. The CDR3, as DNA: TGCAGCGTTGAAAGCGGGCTGGGATACCAAGAGACCCAGTACTTC.

This chain connects TRBV29-1 to TRBJ1-1, with 9 bases identical to TRBD1. The germline CDR1 and CDR2 sequences are SQVTM and ANQGSEA. The CDR3 is 13 amino acids. V lost 1 base and J lost 5; bases outside the gene matches: 2. The CDR3 is CSVEAGQGTEAFF. The DNA for the CDR3 is TGCAGCGTTGAAGCGGGACAGGGTACTGAAGCTTTCTTT.

The chain couples TRBV7-2 to TRBJ1-1, with TRBD1 matching 9 bases. CDR1 is SGHTA and CDR2 is FQGNSA in the germline V gene. The trim removed 5 bases at V and 2 bases at J, leaving 6 bases unmatched. There are 15 residues in the CDR3. The CDR3 reads CASSGWDRDNTEAFF. DNA for the CDR3: TGTGCCAGCAGCGGTTGGGACAGGGATAACACTGAAGCTTTCTTT.

The sample holds many counts of this clonotype. The V call is TRBV28, the J call TRBJ1-5; D unclear. Trimming took off 2 bases at V and 1 base at J, with 9 bases between the two ends. This CDR3 has 15 amino acids. Germline CDR1 MDHEN, CDR2 SYDVKM. The CDR3 loop reads CASSLDLSSNQPQHF. For the CDR3, the DNA is TGTGCCAGCAGTTTAGACCTTTCAAGCAATCAGCCCCAGCATTTT. The full variable domain, in which reference TRBV28 and TRBJ1-5 provide the parts outside the CDR3, is DVKVTQSSRYLVKRTGEKVFLECVQDMDHENMFWYRQDPGLGLRLIYFSYDVKMKEKGDIPEGYSVSREKKERFSLILESASTNQTSMYLCASSLDLSSNQPQHFGDGTRLSIL.

This clonotype was detected many times. V gene TRBV3-1 combines with J gene TRBJ2-5; TRBD2 aligns across 8 bases. CDR1 and CDR2 from the germline V gene are LGHDT and YNNKEL (reference sequence). Unmatched junction bases numbered 13, after V lost 2 bases and J lost 5 bases. This CDR3 spans 17 amino acids. The CDR3 nucleotides are TGTGCCAGCAGCCAACTAGCGGGCCTATCCCGGGAGGAGACCCAGTACTTC. It codes for CASSQLAGLSREETQYF.

This clonotype was found a few times. The J gene is TRBJ1-1, the V gene TRBV4-1; 9 nucleotides match TRBD1. With 4 bases clipped from V and 10 bases from J, the junction kept 19 bases outside the gene matches. Germline V gene sequence: CDR1 MGHRA, CDR2 YSYEKL. This CDR3 has 17 amino acids. CDR3 bases: TGCGCCAGCAGCCCGGCACCACAGGGGGCTCTGGGCTGGGGAGCTTTCTTT. Protein sequence: CASSPAPQGALGWGAFF.

The genes are TRBV6-1 and TRBJ2-7, with TRBD2 matching 7 bases. The germline gives CDR1 MNHNS, CDR2 SASEGT. V shed 6 bases, J shed 2 bases, and the junction held 4 bases outside the gene matches. CDR3 size: 13 residues. The DNA for the CDR3 is TGTGCCAGCAGACCGGGGACTACCTACGAGCAGTACTTC. Translating it yields CASRPGTTYEQYF.

Concerning this clonotype: Relative to the germline gene, one junction end is altered; a read error may explain this. The chain links TRBV5-5 to TRBJ2-1; 13 positions match TRBD2. The CDR3 is made up of 17 amino acids. Germline assignment: CDR1 SGHKS and CDR2 YYEKEE (reference sequence). CDR3 sequence: CASSLDGLAGASDEQFF. DNA of the CDR3: TGCGCCAGCAGCTTGGACGGACTAGCGGGAGCTTCGGATGAGCAGTTCTTC.

This clonotype was picked up a small number of times. Germline is not matched at one junction end, which may reflect a read error. J is TRBJ2-2 and V is TRBV7-3; 7 bases fit TRBD1. Per germline, CDR1 SGHTA and CDR2 FQGTGA. The CDR3 is 16 residues long. This CDR3 is CASSVTGASNTGELFF. For the CDR3, the DNA is TGTGCCAGCAGCGTAACAGGGGCGTCGAACACCGGGGAGCTGTTTTTT.

This clonotype was seen many times. Written as DNA, the CDR3 is TGTGCCAGCAGCTTAAGCGGGAGGTCCCACGAGCAGTACTTC. Translating it yields CASSLSGRSHEQYF. The chain links TRBV7-9 to TRBJ2-7; 9 bases are a match to TRBD2. The CDR3 consists of 14 residues. Trimming took 2 bases from V and 5 from J; bases not matched to a gene: 4. Germline values: CDR1 SEHNR, CDR2 FQNEAQ (reference sequence).

This chain connects TRBV10-2 to TRBJ2-6, with D possibly matching TRBD1 (5 bases). Trimming removed 8 bases at V and 0 bases at J, with 11 bases between. This CDR3 is built from 15 residues. Per germline, CDR1 WSHSY and CDR2 SAAADI. The CDR3 sequence is CASADRPSGANVLTF. As DNA, the CDR3 is TGCGCCAGCGCCGACAGACCCTCTGGGGCCAACGTCCTGACTTTC.

This clonotype was seen ten or more times. The germline gene is not matched at one end of the junction; a read error may be the cause. The CDR3 nucleotides are TGTGCCAGCAGTCAAGCCGGGACTTACAGTGAAAAACTGTTTTTT. Translated, it gives CASSQAGTYSEKLFF. The chain couples TRBV6-1 to TRBJ1-4, with D possibly matching TRBD1 (5 bases). Germline V gene lookup returns CDR1 MNHNS and CDR2 SASEGT. The CDR3 consists of 15 residues.

This clonotype came up many times. The rearrangement links TRBV28 to TRBJ1-2; D not resolved. Germline V gene lookup returns CDR1 MDHEN and CDR2 SYDVKM. The V end was cut by 5 bases, the J end by 7 bases, with 14 bases between. The CDR3 is 13 residues long. The DNA for the CDR3 is TGTGCCAGCAGTATCCCTCCCCAGGCTGGCTACACCTTC. This encodes CASSIPPQAGYTF.

This clonotype was recorded many times. The chain has TRBV5-6 and TRBJ2-7, with 9 nucleotides matching TRBD1. This CDR3 is built from 13 residues. Germline-derived CDR1 and CDR2 are SGHDT and YYEEEE. J was trimmed by 3 bases and V by 4 bases; bases with no gene match: 2. CDR3 nucleotides: TGTGCCAGCAGCAAGGACAGGGGCTACGAGCAGTACTTC. Its translation is CASSKDRGYEQYF.

About this clonotype: A much bigger clone sits one base away, suggesting this may be a read error. The chain couples TRBV20-1 to TRBJ2-5; D possibly uses TRBD1 or TRBD2 (5 bases each). Trimming stripped 3 bases from V and 4 bases from J, with 12 bases between. The CDR3 is 13 residues long. Per the germline V gene, CDR1 is DFQATT and CDR2 is SNEGSKA (reference sequence). CDR3 residues: CSARPGTTETQYF. Here the CDR3 DNA reads TGCAGTGCTAGGCCGGGGACCACAGAGACCCAGTACTTC.

On this clonotype itself: Given a far larger clone just one base away, this is likely a sequencing read error. The chain combines TRBV6-4 with TRBJ1-2; TRBD1 agrees at 9 bases. This CDR3 spans 14 amino acids. Germline CDR1 is MRHNA and CDR2 is SNTAGT. V lost 7 bases and J lost 3; bases outside the gene matches: 6. CDR3 nucleotide sequence: TGTGCCAGCAACAGACAGGGGGGTCACTATGGCTACACCTTC. Translated, it gives CASNRQGGHYGYTF.

This clonotype was counted a few times. The chain recombines TRBV5-5 with TRBJ1-2, with D possibly TRBD1 on 6 matching bases. Germline V gene sequence: CDR1 SGHKS, CDR2 YYEKEE (reference sequence). The CDR3 length is 16 residues. V lost 1 base and J 3 bases, leaving 16 bases between the germline ends. CDR3 DNA sequence: TGTGCCAGCAGCTTGACTGGACAGAGTAAAGACTATGGCTACACCTTC. Its translation is CASSLTGQSKDYGYTF.

Concerning this clonotype itself: This may be a read error: a much more frequent sequence differs by one nucleotide. This chain uses TRBV27 with TRBJ2-4; D may be TRBD2 (5 bases). The V and J ends lost 6 bases and 8 bases respectively, with 14 bases between them. The CDR3 is 13 residues long. Germline V gene sequence: CDR1 MNHEY, CDR2 SMNVEV (reference sequence). CDR3 protein: CASRDLARDIQYF. CDR3 bases: TGTGCCAGCAGGGACTTAGCGAGGGACATTCAGTACTTC.

The rearrangement joins TRBV6-1 to TRBJ2-1; D ambiguous. Germline V gene lookup returns CDR1 MNHNS and CDR2 SASEGT. The CDR3 is made up of 11 amino acids. Trimming pared 6 bases from V and 6 bases from J, leaving 6 bases between. For the CDR3, the DNA is TGTGCCAGCAGAACGGCCAATGAGCAGTTCTTC. Translating it yields CASRTANEQFF.